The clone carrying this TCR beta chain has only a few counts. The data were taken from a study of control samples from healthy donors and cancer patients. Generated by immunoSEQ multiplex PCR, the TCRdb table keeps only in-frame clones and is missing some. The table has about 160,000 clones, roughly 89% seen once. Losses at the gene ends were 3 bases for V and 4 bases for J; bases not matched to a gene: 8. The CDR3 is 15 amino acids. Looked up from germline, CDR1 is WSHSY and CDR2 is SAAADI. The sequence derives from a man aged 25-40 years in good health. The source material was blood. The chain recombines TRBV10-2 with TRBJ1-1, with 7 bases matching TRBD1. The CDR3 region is CASSEGAGGGTEAFF. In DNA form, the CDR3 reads TGCGCCAGCAGTGAAGGGGCAGGGGGAGGCACTGAAGCTTTCTTT.